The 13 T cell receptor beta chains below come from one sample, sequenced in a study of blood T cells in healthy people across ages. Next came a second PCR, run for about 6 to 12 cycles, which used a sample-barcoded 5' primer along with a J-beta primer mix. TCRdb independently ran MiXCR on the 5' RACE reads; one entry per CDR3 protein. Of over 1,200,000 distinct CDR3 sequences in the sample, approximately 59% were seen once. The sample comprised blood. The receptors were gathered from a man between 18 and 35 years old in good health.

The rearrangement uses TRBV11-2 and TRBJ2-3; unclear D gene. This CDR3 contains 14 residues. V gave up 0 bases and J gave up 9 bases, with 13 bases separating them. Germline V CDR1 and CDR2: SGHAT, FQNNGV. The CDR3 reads CASSLEEASPTQYF. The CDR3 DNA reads TGTGCCAGCAGCTTAGAAGAGGCTAGTCCCACGCAGTATTTT.

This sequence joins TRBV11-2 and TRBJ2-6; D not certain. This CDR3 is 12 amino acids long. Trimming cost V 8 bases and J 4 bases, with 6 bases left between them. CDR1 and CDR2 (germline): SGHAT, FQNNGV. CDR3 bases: TGTGCCAGCGTACAAGGGGCCAACGTCCTGACTTTC. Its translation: CASVQGANVLTF.

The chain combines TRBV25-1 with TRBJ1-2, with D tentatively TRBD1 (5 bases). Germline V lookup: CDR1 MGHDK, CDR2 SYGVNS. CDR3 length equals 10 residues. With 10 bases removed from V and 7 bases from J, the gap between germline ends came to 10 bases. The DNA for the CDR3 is TGTGCCAACCGCAGGGTTGGCTACACCTTC. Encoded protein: CANRRVGYTF.

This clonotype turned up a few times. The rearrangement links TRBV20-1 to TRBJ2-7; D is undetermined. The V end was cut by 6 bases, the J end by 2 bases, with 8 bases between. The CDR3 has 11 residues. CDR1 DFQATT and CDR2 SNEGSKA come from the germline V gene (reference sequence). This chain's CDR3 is CSAETAYEQYF. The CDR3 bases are TGCAGTGCGGAGACTGCCTACGAGCAGTACTTC.

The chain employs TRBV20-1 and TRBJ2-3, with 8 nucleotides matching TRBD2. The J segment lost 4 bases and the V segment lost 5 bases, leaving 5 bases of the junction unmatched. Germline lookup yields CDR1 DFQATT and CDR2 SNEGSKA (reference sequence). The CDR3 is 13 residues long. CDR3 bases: TGCAGTGCTCCGATAGCGGGGCCAGATACGCAGTATTTT. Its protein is CSAPIAGPDTQYF.

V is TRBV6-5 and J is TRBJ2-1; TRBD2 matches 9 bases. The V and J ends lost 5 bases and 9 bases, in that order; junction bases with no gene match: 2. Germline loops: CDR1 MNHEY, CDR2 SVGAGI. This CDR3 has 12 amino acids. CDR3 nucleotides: TGTGCCAGCAGTGGGCGGGGGGGTGAGCAGTTCTTC. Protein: CASSGRGGEQFF.

The CDR3: CASSQRWDSDTNTEAFF. The DNA for the CDR3 is TGTGCCAGCAGCCAACGTTGGGACAGTGACACGAACACTGAAGCTTTCTTT. The rearrangement uses TRBV3-1 and TRBJ1-1; 7 nucleotides match TRBD1. Germline CDR1 LGHDT, CDR2 YNNKEL (reference sequence). The CDR3 runs to 17 residues. V lost 2 bases and J lost 1; bases outside the gene matches: 10.

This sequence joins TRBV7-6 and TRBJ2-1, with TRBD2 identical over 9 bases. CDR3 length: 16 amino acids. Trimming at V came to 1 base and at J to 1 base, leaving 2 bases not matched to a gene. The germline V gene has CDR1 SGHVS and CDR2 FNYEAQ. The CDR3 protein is CASSLVREGSYNEQFF. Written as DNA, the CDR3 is TGTGCCAGCAGCTTAGTGCGGGAGGGATCCTACAATGAGCAGTTCTTC.

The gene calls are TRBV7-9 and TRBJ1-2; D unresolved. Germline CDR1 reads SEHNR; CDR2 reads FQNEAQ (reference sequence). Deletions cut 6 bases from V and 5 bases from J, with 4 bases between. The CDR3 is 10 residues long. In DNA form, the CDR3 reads TGTGCCAGCAGGAAGTATGGCTACACCTTC. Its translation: CASRKYGYTF.

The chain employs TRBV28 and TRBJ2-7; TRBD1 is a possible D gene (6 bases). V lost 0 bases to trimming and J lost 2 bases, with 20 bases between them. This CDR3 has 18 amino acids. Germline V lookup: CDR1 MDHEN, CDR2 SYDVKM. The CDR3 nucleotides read TGTGCCAGCAGTTTATGGAAGGACAGCTTAGACAATACCTACGAGCAGTACTTC. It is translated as CASSLWKDSLDNTYEQYF. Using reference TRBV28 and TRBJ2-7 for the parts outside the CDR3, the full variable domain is DVKVTQSSRYLVKRTGEKVFLECVQDMDHENMFWYRQDPGLGLRLIYFSYDVKMKEKGDIPEGYSVSREKKERFSLILESASTNQTSMYLCASSLWKDSLDNTYEQYFGPGTRLTVT.

The CDR3 nucleotides read TGTGCCACTGCTTCCACCCACACGGCAGATACGCAGTATTTT. Translating gives CATASTHTADTQYF. V is TRBV5-4 and J is TRBJ2-3; the D is unclear. Germline CDR1 reads SGHNT; CDR2 reads YYREEE (reference sequence). The CDR3 has 14 amino acids. The V end was cut by 9 bases, the J end by 4 bases, with 18 bases between.

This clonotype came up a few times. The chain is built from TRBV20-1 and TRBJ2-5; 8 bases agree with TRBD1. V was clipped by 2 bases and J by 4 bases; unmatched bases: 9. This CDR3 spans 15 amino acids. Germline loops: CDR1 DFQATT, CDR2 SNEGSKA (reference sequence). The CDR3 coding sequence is TGCAGTGCTAGAATAGTTGGACAGGGTTCAGAGACCCAGTACTTC. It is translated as CSARIVGQGSETQYF.

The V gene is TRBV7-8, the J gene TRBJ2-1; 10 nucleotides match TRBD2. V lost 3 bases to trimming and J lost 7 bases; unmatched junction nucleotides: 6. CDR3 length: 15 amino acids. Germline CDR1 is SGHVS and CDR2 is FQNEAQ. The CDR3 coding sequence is TGTGCCAGCAGCTTGGGACTAGCGACAAAGAATGAGCAGTTCTTC. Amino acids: CASSLGLATKNEQFF.